These 24 T cell receptor beta chains originate from one sample sequenced in a study of blood T cell repertoires in COVID-19. Generated by immunoSEQ multiplex PCR, the TCRdb table keeps only in-frame clones and is missing some. The sample lists hundreds of thousands of clones; roughly 85% were seen once. The specimen was PBMCs or T cells enriched from blood (not recorded which). These receptors all stem from a woman between 35 and 50 years old who had recovered from COVID-19.

The gene calls are TRBV27 and TRBJ2-6; D uncertain. Per the germline V gene, CDR1 is MNHEY and CDR2 is SMNVEV (reference sequence). The V end lost 3 bases, the J end lost 0 bases, and 3 bases lay between the germline ends. This CDR3 has 14 residues. CDR3 sequence (DNA): TGTGCCAGCAGTTTCCTCTCTGGGGCCAACGTCCTGACTTTC. It specifies CASSFLSGANVLTF.

CDR3 nucleotides: TGTGCCAGCAGCCCTTGGGACAGGGTCACCTCACCCCTCCACTTT. Its translation is CASSPWDRVTSPLHF. The chain employs TRBV27 and TRBJ1-6, with 9 bases that match TRBD1. The CDR3 sequence is 15 residues long. CDR1 is MNHEY, CDR2 SMNVEV, per germline (reference sequence). V was clipped by 6 bases and J by 10 bases; unmatched bases: 10.

CDR3 DNA sequence: TGTGCCAGCAGCGGCTCGGGAGGCAGCCATCGTAACTATGGCTACACCTTC. Translation: CASSGSGGSHRNYGYTF. The V call is TRBV2, the J call TRBJ1-2; D is ambiguous. Looked up from germline, CDR1 is SNHLY and CDR2 is FYNNEI. Deletions cut 6 bases from V and 1 base from J, with 21 bases between. The CDR3 loop spans 17 amino acids.

The rearrangement uses TRBV5-1 and TRBJ1-6; possibly TRBD1 for D (6 bases). The CDR3 covers 15 residues. The V end lost 3 bases, the J end lost 6 bases, and 13 bases lay between the germline ends. CDR1 and CDR2 from the germline V gene are SGHRS and YFSETQ. CDR3 coding DNA: TGCGCCAGCAGCTCCGGGGGCGGGGGTAATTCACCCCTCCACTTT. Protein sequence: CASSSGGGGNSPLHF.

V gene TRBV27 combines with J gene TRBJ2-7; 10 positions match TRBD2. CDR3 length: 15 residues. V gave up 5 bases and J gave up 4 bases; unmatched junction bases: 8. CDR1 and CDR2 (germline): MNHEY, SMNVEV (reference sequence). The CDR3 here is CASSLTSGATYEQYF. CDR3 in DNA: TGTGCCAGCAGTCTTACTAGCGGGGCTACTTACGAGCAGTACTTC.

V usage is TRBV7-2 and J usage is TRBJ1-2; perhaps TRBD1 as D (5 bases). Deletions cut 1 base from V and 5 bases from J, with 8 bases between. Germline assignment: CDR1 SGHTA and CDR2 FQGNSA. The CDR3 totals 13 residues. Here the CDR3 DNA reads TGTGCCAGCAGCTTAGGGACACCTTATGGCTACACCTTC. Protein: CASSLGTPYGYTF.

The chain carries TRBV6-5 and TRBJ2-7; TRBD1 is a possible D gene (5 bases). Deletions cut 2 bases from V and 3 bases from J, with 11 bases between. The CDR3 is made up of 14 amino acids. Germline CDR1 reads MNHEY; CDR2 reads SVGAGI. The CDR3 is CASSYKGQFYEQYF. CDR3 nucleotide sequence: TGTGCCAGCAGTTACAAGGGGCAGTTCTACGAGCAGTACTTC.

The chain recombines TRBV5-1 with TRBJ1-2, with TRBD1 matching over 7 bases. The CDR3 has 12 residues. V shed 2 bases and J 8 bases; nucleotides not matched to a gene: 3. Germline V CDR1 and CDR2: SGHRS, YFSETQ. Here the CDR3 reads CASSFGGGGYTF. The CDR3 DNA is TGCGCCAGCAGCTTTGGAGGGGGCGGCTACACCTTC.

The chain is built from TRBV2 and TRBJ2-1, with D perhaps TRBD2 (7 bases). Trimming removed 11 bases at V and 3 bases at J, with 17 bases between. The CDR3 has 14 amino acids. The germline CDR1 and CDR2 sequences are SNHLY and FYNNEI. The DNA for the CDR3 is TGTGCCGCTTCTCGGGGGGCTTTCTACAATGAGCAGTTCTTC. Its protein is CAASRGAFYNEQFF.

This chain connects TRBV6-5 to TRBJ2-5; 14 bases map to TRBD2. This CDR3 contains 14 residues. After removal of 8 bases from V and 6 bases from J, the junction contained 5 bases not matched to a gene. Germline assignment: CDR1 MNHEY and CDR2 SVGAGI. CDR3 nucleotides: TGTGCCAGCGCGGGACTAGCGGGAGTAAAGACCCAGTACTTC. This codes for CASAGLAGVKTQYF.

The genes are TRBV28 and TRBJ1-6, with no clear D. This CDR3 spans 12 amino acids. Trimming stripped 5 bases from V and 5 bases from J, with 4 bases between. The V gene's germline CDR1 is MDHEN and CDR2 SYDVKM. Here the CDR3 reads CASSPNNSPLHF. CDR3 DNA: TGTGCCAGCAGTCCCAATAATTCACCCCTCCACTTT.

This clone has only a few counts. The gene calls are TRBV6-6 and TRBJ2-7, with TRBD2 matching over 9 bases. Germline CDR1 reads MNHNY; CDR2 reads SVGAGI (reference sequence). Trimming took 8 bases from V and 3 from J; bases not matched to a gene: 5. CDR3 length: 13 residues. The CDR3 protein is CASGGSGSYEQYF. In DNA, the CDR3 is TGTGCCAGCGGGGGTAGCGGGAGCTACGAGCAGTACTTC.

CDR3 residues: CASSVSAGVGTDTQYF. CDR3 DNA sequence: TGTGCCAGCAGCGTGTCGGCGGGAGTAGGGACAGATACGCAGTATTTT. The chain is built from TRBV9 and TRBJ2-3; 7 bases agree with TRBD2. The J segment lost 3 bases and the V segment lost 2 bases, leaving 9 bases of the junction unmatched. From germline, CDR1 is SGDLS and CDR2 YYNGEE. There are 16 residues in the CDR3.

The chain uses TRBV28 and TRBJ1-4, with TRBD1 matching 7 bases. J was trimmed by 8 bases and V by 6 bases; bases with no gene match: 24. Germline-derived CDR1 and CDR2 are MDHEN and SYDVKM. This CDR3 has 19 residues. In DNA form, the CDR3 reads TGTGCCAGCAGACCTTATCCCGTACTAACAGGGGCACCGCCCGAAAAACTGTTTTTT. Translation: CASRPYPVLTGAPPEKLFF.

The chain recombines TRBV7-4 with TRBJ1-2, with D hard to call. Trimming pared 2 bases from V and 12 bases from J, leaving 13 bases between. Germline V gene lookup returns CDR1 SGHVT and CDR2 SQSDAQ. The CDR3 contains 12 residues. CDR3 nucleotide sequence: TGTGCCAGCAGCTTACCCCGGGATCTTCACACCTTC. Protein sequence: CASSLPRDLHTF.

The J gene is TRBJ1-1, the V gene TRBV19; D gene uncertain. CDR1 is LNHDA, CDR2 SQIVND, per germline (reference sequence). Trimming left V 3 bases short and J 3 bases short, with 11 bases between. The CDR3 consists of 14 residues. DNA of the CDR3: TGTGCCAGTAGTATTCGGGGTGGGGACACTGAAGCTTTCTTT. Translating gives CASSIRGGDTEAFF.

The rearrangement links TRBV29-1 to TRBJ1-5, with D possibly being TRBD1 (6 bases). CDR3 length equals 13 residues. The germline CDR1 and CDR2 sequences are SQVTM and ANQGSEA. V was trimmed by 7 bases and J by 1 base, leaving 11 bases between them. DNA of the CDR3: TGCAGCGCCGGCGGGGGCAGCAATCAGCCCCAGCATTTT. This translates into CSAGGGSNQPQHF.

This rearrangement joins TRBV7-3 to TRBJ1-5; 7 nucleotides agree with TRBD1. The trim removed 5 bases at V and 3 bases at J, leaving 19 bases unmatched. This CDR3 spans 19 amino acids. Germline V CDR1 and CDR2: SGHTA, FQGTGA. The CDR3 here is CASSLRGEDRTGHNQPQHF. The CDR3 DNA sequence: TGTGCCAGCAGCCTAAGGGGTGAGGACAGGACGGGGCACAATCAGCCCCAGCATTTT.

The rearrangement links TRBV5-1 to TRBJ2-5; the match to TRBD2 covers 8 bases. The CDR3 has 14 amino acids. Trimming at V came to 7 bases and at J to 4 bases, leaving 9 bases not matched to a gene. The germline V gene has CDR1 SGHRS and CDR2 YFSETQ. The CDR3 loop is CASAMGLVGETQYF. The CDR3 DNA follows: TGCGCCAGCGCGATGGGACTAGTTGGAGAGACCCAGTACTTC. The entire variable domain, with the rest obtained from reference TRBV5-1 and TRBJ2-5, is as follows: KAGVTQTPRYLIKTRGQQVTLSCSPISGHRSVSWYQQTPGQGLQFLFEYFSETQRNKGNFPGRFSGRQFSNSRSEMNVSTLELGDSALYLCASAMGLVGETQYFGPGTRLLVL.

This clone has just one count. The gene calls are TRBV3-1 (or the pseudogene TRBV3-2) and TRBJ1-1; D gene ambiguous. The CDR3 consists of 13 residues. V lost 1 base, J lost 5 bases, and 8 bases lay in between. CDR1 and CDR2 (germline): LGHDT, YNNKEL (reference sequence). CDR3 protein: CASSQASGTEAFF. The CDR3 DNA sequence: TGTGCCAGCAGCCAAGCCTCGGGAACTGAAGCTTTCTTT.

This rearrangement joins TRBV19 to TRBJ2-1, with 8 bases matching TRBD2. V gave up 6 bases and J gave up 6 bases; unmatched junction bases: 13. This CDR3 region has 16 residues. Looked up from germline, CDR1 is LNHDA and CDR2 is SQIVND (reference sequence). CDR3: CASRTQTGGMGNEQFF. CDR3 coding DNA: TGTGCCAGTAGGACCCAGACGGGAGGGATGGGCAATGAGCAGTTCTTC.

The gene calls are TRBV6-5 and TRBJ1-1; D gene ambiguous. The V end was cut by 2 bases, the J end by 2 bases, with 15 bases between. Germline assignment: CDR1 MNHEY and CDR2 SVGAGI. The CDR3 runs to 16 residues. This CDR3 reads CASSYHSQGSNTEAFF. CDR3 DNA: TGTGCCAGCAGTTACCACAGCCAAGGCAGCAACACTGAAGCTTTCTTT.

The chain combines TRBV19 with TRBJ2-2; a weak D match, TRBD1 (5 bases). The CDR3 loop spans 17 amino acids. The germline V gene encodes CDR1 LNHDA and CDR2 SQIVND (reference sequence). Trimming stripped 1 base from V and 4 bases from J, with 16 bases between. The CDR3 DNA follows: TGTGCCAGTAGTATAGGGGTCCTTGGACAACTCACCGGGGAGCTGTTTTTT. It codes for CASSIGVLGQLTGELFF.

The chain uses TRBV19 and TRBJ2-7, with 7 bases matching TRBD1. Per the germline V gene, CDR1 is LNHDA and CDR2 is SQIVND (reference sequence). V was clipped by 6 bases and J by 5 bases; unmatched bases: 10. CDR3 length: 14 amino acids. CDR3 sequence reads: CASRGNRGGDEQYF. The CDR3 DNA reads TGTGCCAGTAGGGGGAACAGGGGCGGCGACGAGCAGTACTTC. Based on the CDR3 plus reference TRBV19 and TRBJ2-7, the full variable domain is DGGITQSPKYLFRKEGQNVTLSCEQNLNHDAMYWYRQDPGQGLRLIYYSQIVNDFQKGDIAEGYSVSREKKESFPLTVTSAQKNPTAFYLCASRGNRGGDEQYFGPGTRLTVT.